Each of the 2 T cell receptor beta chains below was sequenced from the same sample in a study of T cell responses to AZD1222 COVID-19 vaccine. The data were produced by immunoSEQ multiplex PCR, yet TCRdb's version contains in-frame clones alone and is incomplete. This sample has roughly 110,000 clones; roughly 80% occur once, and the top ten carry around 9.9%. The material was peripheral blood, obtained on day 0 of AZD1222 vaccination. These TCRs come from an adult in good health.

With regard to this clone: An end of the junction does not agree with germline; a read error may underlie this. J is TRBJ2-1 and V is TRBV6-1, with 10 bases matching TRBD2. The CDR3 extends over 18 amino acids. The germline gives CDR1 MNHNS, CDR2 SASEGT. CDR3 loop: CASSKAGTSVPRGDEQFF. In DNA form, the CDR3 reads TGTGCCAGCAGTAAAGCCGGGACTAGCGTACCGAGGGGGGATGAGCAGTTCTTC.

V gene TRBV7-3 combines with J gene TRBJ2-3; D perhaps matches TRBD2 (6 bases). The CDR3 is 15 amino acids. Germline CDR1 reads SGHTA; CDR2 reads FQGTGA. V lost 0 bases and J 1 base, leaving 8 bases between the germline ends. The CDR3 here is CASSLTRGRTDTQYF. In DNA form, the CDR3 reads TGTGCCAGCAGCTTAACGCGGGGACGCACAGATACGCAGTATTTT. Together with reference TRBV7-3 and TRBJ2-3, the CDR3 gives the full variable domain: GAGVSQTPSNKVTEKGKYVELRCDPISGHTALYWYRQSLGQGPEFLIYFQGTGAADDSGLPNDRFFAVRPEGSVSTLKIQRTERGDSAVYLCASSLTRGRTDTQYFGPGTRLTVL.